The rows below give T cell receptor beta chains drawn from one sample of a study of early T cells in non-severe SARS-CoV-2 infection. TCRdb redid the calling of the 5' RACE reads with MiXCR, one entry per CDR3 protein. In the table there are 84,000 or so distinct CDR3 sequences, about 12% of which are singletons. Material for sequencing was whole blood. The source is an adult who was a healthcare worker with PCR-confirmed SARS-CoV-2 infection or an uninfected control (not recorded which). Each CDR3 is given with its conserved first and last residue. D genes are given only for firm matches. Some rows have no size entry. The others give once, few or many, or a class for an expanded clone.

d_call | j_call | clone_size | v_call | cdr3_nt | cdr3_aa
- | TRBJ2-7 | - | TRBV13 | TGTGCCAGCGGGCAGAGGCAGGGAGGCTCCGAGCAGTACTTC | CASGQRQGGSEQYF
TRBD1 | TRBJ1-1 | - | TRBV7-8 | TGTGCCAGCAGCTTAGACGGAGGGGGCACTGAAGTTTTCTTT | CASSLDGGGTEVFF
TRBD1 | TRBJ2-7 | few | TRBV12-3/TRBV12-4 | TGTGCCAGCAGTTTAGCCATCAGACAGGGTGTCGACGAGCAGTACTTC | CASSLAIRQGVDEQYF
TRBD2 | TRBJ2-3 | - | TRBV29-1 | TGCAGCGTTTTAGCGGGGGGCACAGATACGCAGTATTTT | CSVLAGGTDTQYF
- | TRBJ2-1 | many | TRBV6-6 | TGTGCCAGCAGTTACTCGCCCTCGGAGGCGCGAATTTCCTACAATGAGCAGTTCTTC | CASSYSPSEARISYNEQFF
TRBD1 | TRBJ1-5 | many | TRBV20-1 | TGCAGTGCTAGAGATTGGGACAGGGGGCTGAATCAGCCCCAGCATTTT | CSARDWDRGLNQPQHF
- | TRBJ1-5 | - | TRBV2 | TGTGCCAGCAGTTCCGAGGAGGGTTATCAGCCCCAGCATTTT | CASSSEEGYQPQHF
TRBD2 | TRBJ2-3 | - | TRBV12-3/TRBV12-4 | TGTGCCAGCGGGCCCCCGACTAGCGGTGACACAGATACGCAGTATTTT | CASGPPTSGDTDTQYF
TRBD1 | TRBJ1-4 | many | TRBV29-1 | TGCAGCGTTCGGACAGGGGGTGAAAAACTGTTTTTT | CSVRTGGEKLFF
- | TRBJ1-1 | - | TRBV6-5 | TGTGCCAGCAGTTCAGCTTTCGGACAGACTGAAGCTTTCTTT | CASSSAFGQTEAFF
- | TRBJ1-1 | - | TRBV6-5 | TGTGCCAGCAGGCAGAAGTTTATCGCGAACACTGAAGCTTTCTTT | CASRQKFIANTEAFF
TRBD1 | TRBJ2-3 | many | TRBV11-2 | TGTGCCAGCAGCTCCGGGACAGGGATGGGAGATACGCAGTATTTT | CASSSGTGMGDTQYF
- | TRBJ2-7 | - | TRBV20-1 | TGCAGTGCGACGGCTGGGACCAGCTCCTACGAGCAGTACTTC | CSATAGTSSYEQYF
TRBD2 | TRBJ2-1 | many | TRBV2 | TGTGCCAGCAAGGATGAGAGGACTAGCGGAGGTGAGCAGTTCTTC | CASKDERTSGGEQFF
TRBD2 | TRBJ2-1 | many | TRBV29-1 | TGCAGCGTCCCTGGGACTAGCGGGGGCCAGAGCTCCTACAATGAGCAGTTCTTC | CSVPGTSGGQSSYNEQFF
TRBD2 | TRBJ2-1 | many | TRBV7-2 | TGTGCCAGCAGCTTAGTCGCTAGCGGACAAGGTAATCGGCAGTTCTTC | CASSLVASGQGNRQFF
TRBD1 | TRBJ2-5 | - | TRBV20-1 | TGCAGTGCTAGATACTACAGGGGAGCGTTGGAGACCCAGTACTTC | CSARYYRGALETQYF
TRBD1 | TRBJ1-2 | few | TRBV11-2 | TGTGCCAGCAGCCCTACAGGGGACGGCTACACCTTC | CASSPTGDGYTF
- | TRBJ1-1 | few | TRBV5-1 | TGCGCCAGCAGCTTTAGGGAGAACACTGAAGCTTTCTTT | CASSFRENTEAFF
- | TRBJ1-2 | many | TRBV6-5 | TGTGCCAGCAGCGGACCGACTCCGCTAACTAACTATGGCTACACCTTC | CASSGPTPLTNYGYTF
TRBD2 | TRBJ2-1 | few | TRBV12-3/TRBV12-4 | TGTGCCACCTTAGCGGGAGGCCCCATTCATGAGCAGTTCTTC | CATLAGGPIHEQFF
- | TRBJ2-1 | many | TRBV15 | TGTGCCACCAGCAGAGATGAACAGGGAAGTTGGGGTGAGCAGTTCTTC | CATSRDEQGSWGEQFF
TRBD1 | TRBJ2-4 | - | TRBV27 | TGTGCCAGCTGCCGGGACAGTGGGCCACAGTACTTC | CASCRDSGPQYF
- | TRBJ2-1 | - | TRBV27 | TGTGCCAGCCGTAATAGTGGGTACAATGAGCAGTTCTTC | CASRNSGYNEQFF
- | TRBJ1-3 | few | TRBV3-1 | TGTGCCAGCAGCTCCAGTGACTCTGGAAACACCATATATTTT | CASSSSDSGNTIYF
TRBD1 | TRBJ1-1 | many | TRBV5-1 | TGCGCCAGCAGCGGACAGGGGGCGGCGAACACTGAAGCTTTCTTT | CASSGQGAANTEAFF
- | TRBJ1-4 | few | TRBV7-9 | TGTGCCAGCAGCTTAGCAAGGTCCCTCCGGGGTGAAAAACTGTTTTTT | CASSLARSLRGEKLFF
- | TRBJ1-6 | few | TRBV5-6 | TGTGCCAGCAGCCCTACACCGGGCCTGCGGTCACCCCTCCACTTT | CASSPTPGLRSPLHF
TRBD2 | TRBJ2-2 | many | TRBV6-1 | TGTGCCAGCAGTGGAGGTTTACTAGCGGGAGTCACCGGGGAGCTGTTTTTT | CASSGGLLAGVTGELFF
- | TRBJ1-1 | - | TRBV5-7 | TGTGCCAGCAGCTCCCTTGTTGGGGCCACTGAAGCTTTCTTT | CASSSLVGATEAFF
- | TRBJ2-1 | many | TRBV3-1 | TGTGCCAGCAGCCAAGATAGGGTGAATGAGCAGTTCTTC | CASSQDRVNEQFF
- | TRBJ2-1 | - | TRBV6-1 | TGTGCCAGCAGTGATTGGGGAGGTCAGGAGCAGTTCTTC | CASSDWGGQEQFF
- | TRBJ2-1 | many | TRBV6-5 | TGTGCCAGCAGTTACTCGGAGGGGGCGGCCTACAATGAGCAGTTCTTC | CASSYSEGAAYNEQFF
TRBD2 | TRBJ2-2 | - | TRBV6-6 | TGTGCCAGCAACCCGACTAGCGGGACCCTGGGCACCGGGGAGCTGTTTTTT | CASNPTSGTLGTGELFF
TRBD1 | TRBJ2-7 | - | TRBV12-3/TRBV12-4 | TGTGCCAGCACCCCGACAGGGGCTCGGTACGAGCAGTACTTC | CASTPTGARYEQYF
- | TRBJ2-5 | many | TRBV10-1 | TGCGCCAGCAGTGAGTCGACAGGACGGGGGACCCAGTACTTC | CASSESTGRGTQYF
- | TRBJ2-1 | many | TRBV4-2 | TGTGCCAGCAGCCAAGATCCCCGGGGGCATGAGCAGTTCTTC | CASSQDPRGHEQFF
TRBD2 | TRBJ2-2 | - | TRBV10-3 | TGTGCCATCAGTGAGCCAGCGGGGGGCCCCACCGGGGAGCTGTTTTTT | CAISEPAGGPTGELFF
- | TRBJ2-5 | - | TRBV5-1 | TGCGCCAGCAGCTTGGAAGGTCGGGGGACCCAGTACTTC | CASSLEGRGTQYF
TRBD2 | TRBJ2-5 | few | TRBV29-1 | TGCAGCGTTACTAGCGGGGGGGCCGAAGAGACCCAGTACTTC | CSVTSGGAEETQYF
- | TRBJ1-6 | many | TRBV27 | TGTGCCAGCAGCCCCACACCAGCCATCGGAAATTCACCCCTCCACTTT | CASSPTPAIGNSPLHF
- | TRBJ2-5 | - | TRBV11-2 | TGTGCCAGCAGCTTACGGTTTCGGGAGACCCAGTACTTC | CASSLRFRETQYF
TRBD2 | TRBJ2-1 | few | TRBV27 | TGTGCCAGCACCGGACTAGCGAGGAATGAGCAGTTCTTC | CASTGLARNEQFF
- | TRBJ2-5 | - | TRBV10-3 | TGTGCCATCCGATTGGAAATTCAAGAGACCCAGTACTTC | CAIRLEIQETQYF
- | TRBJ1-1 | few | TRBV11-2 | TGTGCCAGCAGAGGTCGCGGGAACACTGAAGCTTTCTTT | CASRGRGNTEAFF
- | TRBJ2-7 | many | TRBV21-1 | TGTGCCAGCAGCCACCTGGAAGGCTACGAGCAGTACTTC | CASSHLEGYEQYF
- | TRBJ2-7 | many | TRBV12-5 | TGTGCTAGTGGATCTGACAGGAGGGAGCAGTACTTC | CASGSDRREQYF
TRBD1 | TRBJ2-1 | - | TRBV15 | TGTGCCACCAACCTGGGCAGGGGGCTTAGCAATGAGCAGTTCTTC | CATNLGRGLSNEQFF
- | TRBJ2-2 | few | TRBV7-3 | TGTGCCAGCAGCTTAACGCCTAAAGGCTCGAACACCGGGGAGCTGTTTTTT | CASSLTPKGSNTGELFF